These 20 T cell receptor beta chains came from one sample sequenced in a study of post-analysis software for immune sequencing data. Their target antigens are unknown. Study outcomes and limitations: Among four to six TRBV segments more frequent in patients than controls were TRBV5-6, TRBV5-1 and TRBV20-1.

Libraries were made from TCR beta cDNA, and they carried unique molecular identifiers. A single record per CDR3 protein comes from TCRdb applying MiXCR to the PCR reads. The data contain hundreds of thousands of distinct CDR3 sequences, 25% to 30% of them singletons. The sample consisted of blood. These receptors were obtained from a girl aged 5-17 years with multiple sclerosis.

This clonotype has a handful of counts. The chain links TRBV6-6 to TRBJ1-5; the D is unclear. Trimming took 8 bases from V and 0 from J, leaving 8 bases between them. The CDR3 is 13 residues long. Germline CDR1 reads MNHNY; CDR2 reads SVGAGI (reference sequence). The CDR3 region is CASGKNSNQPQHF. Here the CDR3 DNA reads TGTGCCAGCGGTAAGAATAGCAATCAGCCCCAGCATTTT.

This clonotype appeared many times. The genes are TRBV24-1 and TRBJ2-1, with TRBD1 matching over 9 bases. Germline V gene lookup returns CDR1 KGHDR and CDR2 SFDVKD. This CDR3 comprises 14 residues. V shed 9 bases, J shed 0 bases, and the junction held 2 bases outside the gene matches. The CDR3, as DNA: TGTGCCACCGGGGACAGGGCCTCCTACAATGAGCAGTTCTTC. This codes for CATGDRASYNEQFF.

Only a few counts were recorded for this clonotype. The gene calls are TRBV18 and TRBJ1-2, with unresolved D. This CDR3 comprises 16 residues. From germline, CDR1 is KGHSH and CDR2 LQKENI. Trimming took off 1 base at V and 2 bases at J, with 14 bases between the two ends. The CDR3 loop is CASSPLIRDGNYGYTF. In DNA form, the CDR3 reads TGTGCCAGCTCACCACTAATTCGGGATGGGAACTATGGCTACACCTTC. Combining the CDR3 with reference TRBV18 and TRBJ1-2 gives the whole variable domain NAGVMQNPRHLVRRRGQEARLRCSPMKGHSHVYWYRQLPEEGLKFMVYLQKENIIDESGMPKERFSAEFPKEGPSILRIQQVVRGDSAAYFCASSPLIRDGNYGYTFGSGTRLTVV.

CDR3 DNA sequence: TGTGCCATCAGTGACTTAGCGGGAGGGGGAGAGACCCAGTACTTC. This gives the protein CAISDLAGGGETQYF. This chain connects TRBV10-3 to TRBJ2-5; 11 bases align to TRBD2. This CDR3 has 15 residues. Germline V CDR1 and CDR2: ENHRY, SYGVKD. V lost 3 bases and J lost 4; bases outside the gene matches: 4.

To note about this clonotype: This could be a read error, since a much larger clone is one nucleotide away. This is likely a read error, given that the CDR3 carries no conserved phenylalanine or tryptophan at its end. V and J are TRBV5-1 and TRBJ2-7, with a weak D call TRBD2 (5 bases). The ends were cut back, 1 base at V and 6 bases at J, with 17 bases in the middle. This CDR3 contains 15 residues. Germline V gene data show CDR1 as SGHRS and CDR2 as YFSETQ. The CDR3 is CASSLSEFGVGEQYI. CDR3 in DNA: TGCGCCAGCAGCTTGTCTGAATTCGGGGTGGGCGAGCAGTACATC.

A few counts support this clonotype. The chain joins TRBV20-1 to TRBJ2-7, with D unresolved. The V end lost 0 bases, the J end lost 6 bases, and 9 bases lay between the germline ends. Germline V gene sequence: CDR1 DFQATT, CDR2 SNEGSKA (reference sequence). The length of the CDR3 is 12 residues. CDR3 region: CSARESSPEQYF. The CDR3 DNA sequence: TGCAGTGCTAGAGAGTCGAGTCCCGAGCAGTACTTC.

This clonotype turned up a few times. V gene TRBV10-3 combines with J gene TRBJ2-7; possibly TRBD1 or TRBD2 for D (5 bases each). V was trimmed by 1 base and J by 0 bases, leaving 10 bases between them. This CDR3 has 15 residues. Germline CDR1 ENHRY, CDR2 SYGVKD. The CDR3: CAISEWAGSSYEQYF. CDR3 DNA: TGTGCCATCAGTGAGTGGGCAGGGAGCTCCTACGAGCAGTACTTC.

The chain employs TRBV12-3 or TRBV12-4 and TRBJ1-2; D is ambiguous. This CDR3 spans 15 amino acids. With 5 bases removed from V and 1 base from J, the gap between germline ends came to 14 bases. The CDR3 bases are TGTGCCAGCAGTGAAGCGGGCATCTATAACTATGGCTACACCTTC. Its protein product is CASSEAGIYNYGYTF.

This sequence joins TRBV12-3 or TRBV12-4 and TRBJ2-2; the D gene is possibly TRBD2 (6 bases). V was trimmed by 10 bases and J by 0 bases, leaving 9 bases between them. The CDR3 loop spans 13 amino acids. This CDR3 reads CATGGANTGELFF. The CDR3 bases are TGTGCCACCGGCGGGGCGAACACCGGGGAGCTGTTTTTT.

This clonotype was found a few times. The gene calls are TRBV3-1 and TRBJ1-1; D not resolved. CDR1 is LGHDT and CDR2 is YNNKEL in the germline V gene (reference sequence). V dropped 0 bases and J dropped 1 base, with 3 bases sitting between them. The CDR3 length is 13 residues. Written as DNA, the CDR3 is TGTGCCAGCAGCCAAGAGGCGAACACTGAAGCTTTCTTT. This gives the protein CASSQEANTEAFF.

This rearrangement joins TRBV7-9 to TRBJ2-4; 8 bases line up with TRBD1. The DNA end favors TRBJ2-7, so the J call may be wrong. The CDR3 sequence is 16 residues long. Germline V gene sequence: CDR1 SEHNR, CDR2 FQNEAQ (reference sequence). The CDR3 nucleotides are TGTGCCAGCAGCTCCGTGGACGGACAGGGTGCGTACGAGCAGTACTTC. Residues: CASSSVDGQGAYEQYF.

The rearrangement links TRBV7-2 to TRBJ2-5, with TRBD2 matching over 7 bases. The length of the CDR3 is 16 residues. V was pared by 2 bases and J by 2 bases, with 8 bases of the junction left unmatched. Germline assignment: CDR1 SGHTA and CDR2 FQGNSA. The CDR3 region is CASSLSRSGGQETQYF. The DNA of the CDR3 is TGTGCCAGCAGCTTAAGTAGGTCCGGGGGGCAAGAGACCCAGTACTTC.

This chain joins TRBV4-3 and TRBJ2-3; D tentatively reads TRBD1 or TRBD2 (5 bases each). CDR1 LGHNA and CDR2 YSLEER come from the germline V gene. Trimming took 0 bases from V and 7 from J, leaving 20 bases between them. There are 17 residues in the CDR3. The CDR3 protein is CASSQDTGQGSGNTQYF. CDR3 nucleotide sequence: TGCGCCAGCAGCCAAGATACTGGGCAGGGAAGCGGAAATACGCAGTATTTT.

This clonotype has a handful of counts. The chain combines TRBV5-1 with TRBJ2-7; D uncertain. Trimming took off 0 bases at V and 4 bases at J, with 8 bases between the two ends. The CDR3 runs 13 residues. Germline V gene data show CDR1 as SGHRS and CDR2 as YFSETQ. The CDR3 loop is CASSLEIAYEQYF. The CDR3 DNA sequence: TGCGCCAGCAGCTTGGAGATAGCTTACGAGCAGTACTTC.

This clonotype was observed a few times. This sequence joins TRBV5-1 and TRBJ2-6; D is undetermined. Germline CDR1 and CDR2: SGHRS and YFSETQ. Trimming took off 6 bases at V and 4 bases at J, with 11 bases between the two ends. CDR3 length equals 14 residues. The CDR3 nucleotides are TGCGCCAGCACCGGCCCGACCGGGGCCAACGTCCTGACTTTC. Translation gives CASTGPTGANVLTF.

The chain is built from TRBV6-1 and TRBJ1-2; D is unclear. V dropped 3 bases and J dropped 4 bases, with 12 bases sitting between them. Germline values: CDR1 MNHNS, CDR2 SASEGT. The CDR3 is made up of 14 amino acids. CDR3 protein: CASSEVRSCYGYTF. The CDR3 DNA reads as TGTGCCAGCAGTGAGGTCAGGTCCTGCTATGGCTACACCTTC.

The CDR3 DNA is TGTGCCAGCAGTACCCCGACTGGGAACACTGAAGCTTTCTTT. This codes for CASSTPTGNTEAFF. The chain joins TRBV28 to TRBJ1-1; D remains ambiguous. The CDR3 extends over 14 amino acids. Germline V gives CDR1 MDHEN, CDR2 SYDVKM. V was pared by 5 bases and J by 1 base, with 11 bases between.

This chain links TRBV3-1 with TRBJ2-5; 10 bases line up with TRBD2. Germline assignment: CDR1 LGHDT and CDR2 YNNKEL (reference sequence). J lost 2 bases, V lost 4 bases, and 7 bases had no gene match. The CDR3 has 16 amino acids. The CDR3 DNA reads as TGTGCCAGCAGCCGAGGTTGGACTAGCGGACAAGAGACCCAGTACTTC. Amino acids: CASSRGWTSGQETQYF.

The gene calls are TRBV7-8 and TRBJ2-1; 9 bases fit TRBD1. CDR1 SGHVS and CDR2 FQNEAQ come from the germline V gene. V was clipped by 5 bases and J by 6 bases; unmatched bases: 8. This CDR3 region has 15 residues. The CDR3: CASSMRQGGGNEQFF. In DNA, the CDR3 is TGTGCCAGCAGCATGAGACAGGGGGGGGGCAATGAGCAGTTCTTC.

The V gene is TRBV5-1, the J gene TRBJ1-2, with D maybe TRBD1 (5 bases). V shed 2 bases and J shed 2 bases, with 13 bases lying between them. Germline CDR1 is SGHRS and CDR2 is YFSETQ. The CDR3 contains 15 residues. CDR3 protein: CASSLKLTDNYGYTF. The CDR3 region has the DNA TGCGCCAGCAGCTTAAAGCTGACAGACAACTATGGCTACACCTTC.